These T cell receptor beta chains were read from a single sample in a study of shared clonotypes between healthy human individuals. The assay was immunoSEQ multiplex PCR, and TCRdb's table has in-frame clones only and misses some. The repertoire has millions of clones, roughly 96% of them found once; the top ten carry under 0.15%. Sequences were obtained from naive CD4+ T cells sorted from blood. The receptors stem from a man between 18 and 29 years old in good health. Both conserved end residues are part of each CDR3. The D gene is left open where the match is weak. Some rows have no size entry. The others give once, few or many, or a class for an expanded clone.

d_call j_call clone_size v_call cdr3_nt cdr3_aa
TRBD2 TRBJ2-3 once TRBV10-1 TGCGCCAGCAGTTCAGGACTAGCGGGCCCAGATACGCAGTATTTT CASSSGLAGPDTQYF
- TRBJ1-2 - TRBV7-2 TGTGCCAGCAGCCCGGCCCGGGCCAACTATGGCTACACCTTC CASSPARANYGYTF
- TRBJ2-3 - TRBV6-5 TGTGCCAGCAGTTACTTCAGGGGAACAGATACGCAGTATTTT CASSYFRGTDTQYF
TRBD2 TRBJ2-3 - TRBV5-4 TGTGCCAGCAGTTCGGAGTGGCGGGGGGGCCCCGATACGCAGTATTTT CASSSEWRGGPDTQYF
- TRBJ2-3 - TRBV30 TGTGCCTGGAGTTTGGGGCGGTCTAGCACAGATACGCAGTATTTT CAWSLGRSSTDTQYF
- TRBJ1-6 - TRBV6-4 TGTGCCAGCAGTGACTCAGCCGGCTATAATTCACCCCTCCACTTT CASSDSAGYNSPLHF
- TRBJ1-2 - TRBV6-5 TGTGCCAGCAGGAAAACCCAGGGGAACTATGGCTACACCTTC CASRKTQGNYGYTF
- TRBJ1-1 - TRBV10-3 TGTGCCATCAGTGAGTTCGGCGGGGAGGGGCCTGAAGCTTTCTTT CAISEFGGEGPEAFF
- TRBJ2-1 - TRBV5-6 TGTGCCAGCAGCTTGGTTGGGGCGGATGGGTACAATGAGCAGTTCTTC CASSLVGADGYNEQFF
TRBD2 TRBJ2-7 - TRBV11-2 TGTGCCAGCAGCTTAGGTCGTAGCGGGAGTATAGTCCACGAGCAGTACTTC CASSLGRSGSIVHEQYF
- TRBJ2-2 - TRBV2 TGTGCCAGTGACCTTGTGGGGGGCACCGGGGAGCTGTTTTTT CASDLVGGTGELFF
- TRBJ1-5 few TRBV7-7 TGTGCTAGCAGCTCAGACCTCAATCAGCCCCAGCATTTT CASSSDLNQPQHF
- TRBJ1-1 - TRBV28 TGTGCCAGCAGTTCCTCAGGGATGAACACTGAAGCTTTCTTT CASSSSGMNTEAFF
TRBD2 TRBJ2-1 - TRBV5-1 TGCGCCAGCAGCTTGGGAGGGACTAGCGGGATCTACAATGAGCAGTTCTTC CASSLGGTSGIYNEQFF
- TRBJ1-1 - TRBV7-9 TGTGCCAGCAGCTTTGAGGGGACTGAAGCTTTCTTT CASSFEGTEAFF
TRBD1 TRBJ2-4 - TRBV6-1 TGTGCCAGCTGGAGACAGGGCGCTGCCATTCAGTACTTC CASWRQGAAIQYF
- TRBJ2-7 - TRBV6-1 TGTGCCAGTAGGCGCGGCCTCTACTACGAGCAGTACTTC CASRRGLYYEQYF
- TRBJ2-2 - TRBV5-1 TGCGCCAGCAGCTTGGACAGCTTGAACACCGGGGAGCTGTTTTTT CASSLDSLNTGELFF
- TRBJ2-7 - TRBV19 TGTGCCAGTATGGTGGCGGCCCACTCCTACGAGCAGTACTTC CASMVAAHSYEQYF
- TRBJ1-1 - TRBV7-9 TGTGCCAGCAGCTTAGAGGGGTCTTCTATGAACACTGAAGCTTTCTTT CASSLEGSSMNTEAFF
- TRBJ1-2 - TRBV5-6 TGTGCCAGCAGCTTGAATGGACGGCGGGGTGGCTACACCTTC CASSLNGRRGGYTF
- TRBJ1-4 - TRBV18 TGTGCCAGCTCACCAAACGAGGAAAAACTGTTTTTT CASSPNEEKLFF
TRBD2 TRBJ2-1 once TRBV4-2 TGTGCCAGCAGCCAAGATAGCGGGGGGGCCCCCTACAATGAGCAGTTCTTC CASSQDSGGAPYNEQFF
- TRBJ2-2 - TRBV2 TGTGCCAGCAGTGTTTTGGGGGGCAAGAATGTCCCCGGGGAGCTGTTTTTT CASSVLGGKNVPGELFF
- TRBJ2-3 - TRBV21-1 TGTGCCAGCAGTCCAGGTACGCAGTATTTT CASSPGTQYF
- TRBJ2-3 - TRBV27 TGTGCCAGCAGTTTCATGGGCACAGATACGCAGTATTTT CASSFMGTDTQYF
TRBD1 TRBJ1-6 - TRBV6-1 TGTGCCAGCAGTCAAAGGGGACAGGGGGATTCACCCCTCCACTTT CASSQRGQGDSPLHF
- TRBJ2-3 - TRBV4-3 TGCGCCAGCAGCCAAATTAGGGGGACTAGCACAGATACGCAGTATTTT CASSQIRGTSTDTQYF
TRBD1 TRBJ2-1 - TRBV4-1 TGCGCCAGCAGTCCGGGACAGGGAAGGGATGAGCAGTTCTTC CASSPGQGRDEQFF
- TRBJ2-3 - TRBV27 TGTGCCAGCAGTTTATACCTCGGGGGCGCCACAGATACGCAGTATTTT CASSLYLGGATDTQYF
- TRBJ2-2 - TRBV30 TGTGCCTGGATCCGATCGAAGACGGGCGGCGGGGAGCTGTTTTTT CAWIRSKTGGGELFF
- TRBJ1-1 - TRBV28 TGTGCCAGCAGTTTAGAGTGGGGGGCGGCAGCTTTCTTT CASSLEWGAAAFF
- TRBJ2-1 - TRBV11-2 TGTGCCAGCAGCTTTATGGGGAAACGGTCCTACAATGAGCAGTTCTTC CASSFMGKRSYNEQFF
TRBD1 TRBJ1-2 - TRBV5-6 TGTGCCAGCAGCGTGGGACAGGGGATTAACTATGGCTACACCTTC CASSVGQGINYGYTF
- TRBJ1-3 - TRBV11-2 TGTGCCAGCAGCCAAACACAACAGGGAAAGGGAAACACCATATATTTT CASSQTQQGKGNTIYF
- TRBJ2-1 - TRBV18 TGTGCCAGCTCCCCCGACTCCACGGGGAATGAGCAGTTCTTC CASSPDSTGNEQFF
TRBD1 TRBJ2-7 - TRBV5-4 TGTGCCAGCAGCTACGAACAGGGGGCTGCGATCTTC CASSYEQGAAIF
TRBD1 TRBJ1-1 - TRBV19 TGTGCCAGTGGGGACAGGATGAACACTGAAGCTTTCTTT CASGDRMNTEAFF
TRBD1 TRBJ2-7 - TRBV6-6 TGTGCCAGCAGTTTCTCAGGGGGCCCCTCCTACGAGCAGTACTTC CASSFSGGPSYEQYF
TRBD1 TRBJ1-1 - TRBV27 TGTGCCAGCAGTTTATCGGGACAGGTTTCGGGTGAAGCTTTCTTT CASSLSGQVSGEAFF
- TRBJ2-1 - TRBV9 TGTGCCAGCAGCGTAGGGCGGTCTGATATGGGTGAGCAGTTCTTC CASSVGRSDMGEQFF
- TRBJ1-2 - TRBV7-2 TGTGCCAGCAGGTTAGGTGGGGTGGACTATGGCTACACCTTC CASRLGGVDYGYTF
TRBD1 TRBJ2-7 - TRBV10-1 TGCGCCAGCAGCCCGGGACAGCTCTACGAGCAGTACTTC CASSPGQLYEQYF
TRBD2 TRBJ2-7 - TRBV5-1 TGCGCCAGCAGAACTCTAGCGGGGGGCCACGAGCAGTACTTC CASRTLAGGHEQYF
TRBD1 TRBJ2-7 - TRBV5-1 TGCGCCAGCAGCTGGGAGACAGGGACCTACGAGCAGTACTTC CASSWETGTYEQYF
- TRBJ2-1 - TRBV7-9 TGTGCCAGCAGCCCCGAATTAGGGCTGAATGAGCAGTTCTTC CASSPELGLNEQFF